This TCR beta chain was documented in a study of Graves' ophthalmopathy and Graves' hyperthyroidism. From RNA, the CDR3 regions of TCR beta chains were amplified and sequenced. The library came from an HTBI-primed first-round RT-PCR and a second-round multiplex PCR. In TCRdb, the multiplex PCR reads were re-called with MiXCR into one record per CDR3 protein. The sample lists about 700,000 distinct CDR3 sequences, roughly two fifths occurring once. Per germline, CDR1 SEHNR and CDR2 FQNEAQ (reference sequence). V lost 4 bases and J lost 0; bases outside the gene matches: 6. This CDR3 region has 16 residues. Comments on this clonotype: Antigen unknown. This may be a read error: a much more frequent sequence differs by one nucleotide.

Study-wide results and caveats: Blood also contained most of the expanded thyroid clonotypes above 0.001 frequency.

What was sequenced was peripheral blood. This receptor was identified in an adult man with Graves' ophthalmopathy. The J gene is TRBJ1-3, the V gene TRBV7-9; 7 bases map to TRBD1. CDR3 region: CASSWWTGASGNTIYF. The CDR3 DNA follows: TGTGCCAGCAGCTGGTGGACAGGCGCCTCTGGAAACACCATATATTTT.